This T cell receptor (beta chain) was captured in a study of T cell responses to AZD1222 COVID-19 vaccine (dated by TCRdb to the early 2020s). Concerning the study at large: AZD1222 recipients whose second dose came at about 4 weeks and those whose second dose came at about 12 weeks were combined into one group, since spike-specific TCR depth and breadth did not differ between the two schedules. Trial participants were enrolled by age into subgroups of 18-55, 56-69 and 70-plus years, and roughly 150, 30 and 60 TCR-sequenced participants, respectively, were included in these subgroups. TCR sequencing was performed for roughly 240 trial participants, of whom 207 were given two doses of AZD1222 and around 26 were given two doses of MenACWY control vaccine. General findings and caveats noted by the study authors: Only a handful of AZD1222 recipients were SARS-CoV-2 seropositive at baseline, limiting conclusions about previously exposed vaccinees. Because no day 14 peak-response samples were available, the repertoires could be characterized only after the peak T cell response. The vaccine-associated CD4 TCRs covered the entire spike protein, and the dominant responses fell in regions 160-218 and 743-854. Participants were mostly white British, with more females than males. The authors suggested clonal diversity may have been underestimated. Reportedly, close to half of the unique spike-specific TCRs recognized epitopes lying outside the regions that are mutated in the B.1.351 and B.1.1.7 variants. After two AZD1222 doses, both the breadth and the depth of spike-specific TCRs were significantly higher than at day 0 and than in MenACWY recipients. The 56-69-year group was small, and its depth increase did not reach significance, likely because of low power.

Including cysteine and phenylalanine, the CDR3 has 13 amino acids. Here the CDR3 DNA is all that survives: 39 bases in frame from base 1. Reading the germline V gene gives CDR1 SGHAT and CDR2 FQNNGV. V is reduced by 8 bases and J by 3 bases, leaving a spacing of 11 bases between them. Reading the label with the study, this specimen's time point is: baseline before first vaccination. The vaccinee samples were drawn from two UK trials, COV001 and COV002, one of which was a single-blind randomized controlled phase 2/3 trial testing AZD1222 (ChAdOx1 nCoV-19) in healthy adults. For TCRbeta chain sequencing, PBMC samples were collected from trial participants at day 0 and at day 28 after the second dose. The CDR3 regions of human TCRbeta chains were analyzed by immunosequencing. As for the authors' bioinformatics: TCRs in the repertoires were matched against a reference library of SARS-CoV-2-specific TCRs that had been generated with the MIRA antigen-specificity platform. Breadth was defined as the fraction of unique TCRs that were SARS-CoV-2-associated. Depth was defined as the fraction of total T cells that were SARS-CoV-2-associated. Using the MIRA data, each spike-specific TCR was mapped to the spike region that the TCR reacts to and placed in a CD4 or CD8 class. Log10-transformed breadth and depth values were compared by one-way ANOVA with Sidak's multiple comparisons tests. TCRdb retrieved this table from immuneACCESS and kept in-frame rearrangements only. Not all clones are present; in checked studies, unresolved V genes account for under half, and no reason is known for the remainder. That table is the source of V, J and clone size, and D and trimming were worked out from the DNA. A total of about 210,000 clones appear in this sample, approximately 92% of them only once. Clones ranked in the top ten supply over 1% of the sample.

Notes on this clone: There is no known antigen for this receptor. No base quality values were provided; no much bigger clone lies one nucleotide off.

The chain was built from TRBV11-2 and TRBJ1-3, with a tentative D gene TRBD1 over 5 matching bases. This TCR came from an adult in good health. The input for sequencing was peripheral blood, taken on day 0 of AZD1222 vaccination. In nucleotides, the sequence is TGTGCCAGCGGCGGGGGAATTGGAAACACCATATATTTT. This gives the protein CASGGGIGNTIYF.